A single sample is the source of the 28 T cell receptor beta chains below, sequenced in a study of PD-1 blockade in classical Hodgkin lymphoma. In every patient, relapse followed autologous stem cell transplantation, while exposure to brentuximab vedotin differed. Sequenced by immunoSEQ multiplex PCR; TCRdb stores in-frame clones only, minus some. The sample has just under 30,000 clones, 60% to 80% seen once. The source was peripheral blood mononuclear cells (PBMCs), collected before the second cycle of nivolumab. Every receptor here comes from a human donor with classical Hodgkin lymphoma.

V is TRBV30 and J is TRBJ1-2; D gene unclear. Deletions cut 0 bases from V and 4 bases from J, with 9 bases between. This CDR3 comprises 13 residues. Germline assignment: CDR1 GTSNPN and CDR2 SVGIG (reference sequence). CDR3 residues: CAWSVGRAYGYTF. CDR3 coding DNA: TGTGCCTGGAGTGTAGGGAGGGCCTATGGCTACACCTTC.

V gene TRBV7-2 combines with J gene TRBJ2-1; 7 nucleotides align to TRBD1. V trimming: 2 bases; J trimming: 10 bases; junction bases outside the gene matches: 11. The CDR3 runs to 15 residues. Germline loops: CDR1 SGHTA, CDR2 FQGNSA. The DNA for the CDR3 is TGTGCCAGCAGCTTATTGGGGACAGCGTTGGGGGAGCAGTTCTTC. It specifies CASSLLGTALGEQFF.

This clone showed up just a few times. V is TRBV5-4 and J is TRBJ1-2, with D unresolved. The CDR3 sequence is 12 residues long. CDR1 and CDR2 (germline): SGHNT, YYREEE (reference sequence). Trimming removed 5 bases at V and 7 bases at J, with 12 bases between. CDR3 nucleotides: TGTGCCAGCAGACACGACGGGGTTGGCTACACCTTC. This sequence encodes CASRHDGVGYTF.

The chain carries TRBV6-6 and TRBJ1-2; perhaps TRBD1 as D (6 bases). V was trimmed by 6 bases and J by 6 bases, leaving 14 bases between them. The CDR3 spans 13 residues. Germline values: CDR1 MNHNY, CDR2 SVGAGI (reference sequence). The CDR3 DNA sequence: TGTGCCAGCAGCTCCTACAGGGAAAATGGCTACACCTTC. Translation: CASSSYRENGYTF.

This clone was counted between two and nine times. The CDR3 bases are TGTGCCAGTAGTATAGGGGCTAGCGGGGTCACCGGGGAGCTGTTTTTT. It codes for CASSIGASGVTGELFF. The chain recombines TRBV19 with TRBJ2-2; 9 bases agree with TRBD2. With V trimmed by 1 base and J by 4 bases, 4 bases remained unmatched. CDR1 and CDR2 (germline): LNHDA, SQIVND (reference sequence). This CDR3 spans 16 amino acids. The full variable domain, completed using reference TRBV19 and TRBJ2-2, is DGGITQSPKYLFRKEGQNVTLSCEQNLNHDAMYWYRQDPGQGLRLIYYSQIVNDFQKGDIAEGYSVSREKKESFPLTVTSAQKNPTAFYLCASSIGASGVTGELFFGEGSRLTVL.

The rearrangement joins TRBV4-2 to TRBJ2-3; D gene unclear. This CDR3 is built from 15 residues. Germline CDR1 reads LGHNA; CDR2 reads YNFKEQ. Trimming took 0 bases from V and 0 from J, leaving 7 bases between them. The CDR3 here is CASSQDRWSTDTQYF. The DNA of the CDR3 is TGTGCCAGCAGCCAAGATCGCTGGAGCACAGATACGCAGTATTTT.

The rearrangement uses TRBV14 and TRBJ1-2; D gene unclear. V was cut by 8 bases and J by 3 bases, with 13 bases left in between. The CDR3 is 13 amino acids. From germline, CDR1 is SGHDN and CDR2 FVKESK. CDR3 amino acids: CASSPGLYYGYTF. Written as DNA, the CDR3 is TGTGCCAGCTCCCCGGGCCTCTACTATGGCTACACCTTC.

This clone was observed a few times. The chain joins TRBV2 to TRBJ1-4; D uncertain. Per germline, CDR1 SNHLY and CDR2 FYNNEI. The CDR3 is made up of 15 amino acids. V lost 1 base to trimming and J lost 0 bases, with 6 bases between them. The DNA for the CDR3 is TGTGCCAGCAGTGAAGGCGGTGCAACTAATGAAAAACTGTTTTTT. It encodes CASSEGGATNEKLFF.

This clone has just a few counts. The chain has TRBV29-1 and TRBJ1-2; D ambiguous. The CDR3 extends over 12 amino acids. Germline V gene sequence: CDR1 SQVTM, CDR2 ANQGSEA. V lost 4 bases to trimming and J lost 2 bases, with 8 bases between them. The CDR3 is CSVVVRNYGYTF. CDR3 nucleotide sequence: TGCAGCGTTGTGGTGCGGAACTATGGCTACACCTTC.

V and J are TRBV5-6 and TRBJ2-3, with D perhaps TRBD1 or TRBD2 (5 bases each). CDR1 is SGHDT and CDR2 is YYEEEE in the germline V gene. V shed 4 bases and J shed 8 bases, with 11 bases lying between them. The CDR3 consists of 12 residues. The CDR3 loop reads CASSRGPATQYF. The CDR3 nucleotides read TGTGCCAGCAGCCGGGGCCCGGCTACGCAGTATTTT.

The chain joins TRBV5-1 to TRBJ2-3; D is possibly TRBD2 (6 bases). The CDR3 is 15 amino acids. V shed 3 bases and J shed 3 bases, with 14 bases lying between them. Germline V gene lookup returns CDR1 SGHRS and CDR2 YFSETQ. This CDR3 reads CASSWTGTRTDTQYF. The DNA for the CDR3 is TGCGCCAGCAGCTGGACGGGGACTCGGACAGATACGCAGTATTTT.

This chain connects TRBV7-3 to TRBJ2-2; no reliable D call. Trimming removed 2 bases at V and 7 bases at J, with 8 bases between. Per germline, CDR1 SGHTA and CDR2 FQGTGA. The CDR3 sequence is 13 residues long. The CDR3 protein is CASSLWGGGELFF. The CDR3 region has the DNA TGTGCCAGCAGCTTATGGGGTGGCGGGGAGCTGTTTTTT.

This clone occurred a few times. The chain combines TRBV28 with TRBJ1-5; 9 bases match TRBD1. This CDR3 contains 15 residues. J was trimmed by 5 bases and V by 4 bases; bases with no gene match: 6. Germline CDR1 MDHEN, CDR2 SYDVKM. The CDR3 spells CASSSIQGAYQPQHF. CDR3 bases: TGTGCCAGCAGTTCGATACAGGGGGCCTATCAGCCCCAGCATTTT.

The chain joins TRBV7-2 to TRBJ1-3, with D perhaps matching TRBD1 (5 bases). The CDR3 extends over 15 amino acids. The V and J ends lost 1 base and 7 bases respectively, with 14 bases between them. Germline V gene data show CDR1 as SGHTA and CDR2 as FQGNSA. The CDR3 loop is CASSLDRGRGNTIYF. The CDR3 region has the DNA TGTGCCAGCAGCTTAGACCGAGGCCGGGGGAACACCATATATTTT. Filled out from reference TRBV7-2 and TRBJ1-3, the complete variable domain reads GAGVSQSPSNKVTEKGKDVELRCDPISGHTALYWYRQSLGQGLEFLIYFQGNSAPDKSGLPSDRFSAERTGGSVSTLTIQRTQQEDSAVYLCASSLDRGRGNTIYFGEGSWLTVV.

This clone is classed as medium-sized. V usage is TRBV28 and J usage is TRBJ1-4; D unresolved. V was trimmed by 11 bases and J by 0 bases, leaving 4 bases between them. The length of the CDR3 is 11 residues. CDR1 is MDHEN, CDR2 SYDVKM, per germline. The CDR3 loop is CAAATNEKLFF. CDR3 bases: TGTGCCGCGGCAACTAATGAAAAACTGTTTTTT.

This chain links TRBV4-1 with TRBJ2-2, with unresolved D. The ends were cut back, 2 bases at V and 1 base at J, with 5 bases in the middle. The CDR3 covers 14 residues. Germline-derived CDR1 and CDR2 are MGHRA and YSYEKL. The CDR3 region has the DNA TGCGCCAGCAGCCAACACCAGAACACCGGGGAGCTGTTTTTT. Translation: CASSQHQNTGELFF.

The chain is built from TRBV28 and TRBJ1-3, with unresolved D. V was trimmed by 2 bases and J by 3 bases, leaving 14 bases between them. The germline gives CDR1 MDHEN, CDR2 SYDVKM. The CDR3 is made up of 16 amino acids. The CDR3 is CASSLIWAPGGNTIYF. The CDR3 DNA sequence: TGTGCCAGCAGTTTAATCTGGGCTCCTGGTGGAAACACCATATATTTT.

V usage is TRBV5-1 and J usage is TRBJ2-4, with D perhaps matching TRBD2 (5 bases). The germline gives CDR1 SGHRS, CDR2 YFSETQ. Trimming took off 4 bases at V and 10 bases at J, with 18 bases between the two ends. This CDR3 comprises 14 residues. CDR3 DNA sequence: TGCGCCAGCAGCACCGGGGAAGCCTCCACAATTCAGTACTTC. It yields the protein CASSTGEASTIQYF. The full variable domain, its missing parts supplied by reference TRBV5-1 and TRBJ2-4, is KAGVTQTPRYLIKTRGQQVTLSCSPISGHRSVSWYQQTPGQGLQFLFEYFSETQRNKGNFPGRFSGRQFSNSRSEMNVSTLELGDSALYLCASSTGEASTIQYFGAGTRLSVL.

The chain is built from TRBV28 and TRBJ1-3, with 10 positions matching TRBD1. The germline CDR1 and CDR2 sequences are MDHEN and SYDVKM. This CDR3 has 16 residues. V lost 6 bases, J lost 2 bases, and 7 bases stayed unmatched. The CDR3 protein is CASSGTGDITGNTIYF. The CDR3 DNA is TGTGCCAGCAGCGGGACAGGGGACATAACTGGAAACACCATATATTTT.

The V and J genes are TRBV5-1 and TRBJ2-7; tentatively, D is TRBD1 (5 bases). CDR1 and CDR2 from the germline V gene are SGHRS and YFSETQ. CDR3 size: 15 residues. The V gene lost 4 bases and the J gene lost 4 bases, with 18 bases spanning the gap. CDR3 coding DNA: TGCGCCAGCAGCCCGGACACCCCCAGATGGTACGAGCAGTACTTC. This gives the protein CASSPDTPRWYEQYF.

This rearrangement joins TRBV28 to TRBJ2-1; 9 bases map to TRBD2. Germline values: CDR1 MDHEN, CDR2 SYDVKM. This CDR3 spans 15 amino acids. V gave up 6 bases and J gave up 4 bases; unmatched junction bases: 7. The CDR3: CASRPPSGVYNEQFF. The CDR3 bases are TGTGCCAGCAGGCCCCCTAGCGGGGTTTACAATGAGCAGTTCTTC.

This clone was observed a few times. The CDR3 DNA reads as TGTGCCAGTAGTATACGAATTGGCACTGAAGCTTTCTTT. It specifies CASSIRIGTEAFF. V usage is TRBV19 and J usage is TRBJ1-1; D is uncertain. The germline gives CDR1 LNHDA, CDR2 SQIVND (reference sequence). This CDR3 spans 13 amino acids. The V and J ends lost 2 bases and 4 bases respectively, with 8 bases between them. Filled out from reference TRBV19 and TRBJ1-1, the complete variable domain reads DGGITQSPKYLFRKEGQNVTLSCEQNLNHDAMYWYRQDPGQGLRLIYYSQIVNDFQKGDIAEGYSVSREKKESFPLTVTSAQKNPTAFYLCASSIRIGTEAFFGQGTRLTVV.

CDR3 sequence: CASSLTVNTEAFF. CDR3 sequence (DNA): TGTGCCAGCAGCCTGACTGTGAACACTGAAGCTTTCTTT. The gene calls are TRBV27 and TRBJ1-1; no reliable D call. The CDR3 is made up of 13 amino acids. The germline V and J ends were trimmed by 6 bases and 0 bases, with 8 bases remaining between them. Germline V CDR1 and CDR2: MNHEY, SMNVEV (reference sequence).

The chain's CDR3 is CASGGRYGYTF. CDR3 nucleotides: TGTGCCAGCGGGGGACGCTATGGCTACACCTTC. This rearrangement joins TRBV6-4 to TRBJ1-2, with a weak D call TRBD1 (5 bases). V was pared by 8 bases and J by 4 bases, with 8 bases between. CDR1 is MRHNA, CDR2 SNTAGT, per germline. This CDR3 comprises 11 residues.

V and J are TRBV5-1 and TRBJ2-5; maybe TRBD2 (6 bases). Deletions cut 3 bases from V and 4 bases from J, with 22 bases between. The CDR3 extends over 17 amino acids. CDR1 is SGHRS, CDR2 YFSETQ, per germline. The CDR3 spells CASSSNHLGVGGETQYF. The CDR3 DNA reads TGCGCCAGCAGCTCAAACCACCTAGGGGTCGGGGGAGAGACCCAGTACTTC. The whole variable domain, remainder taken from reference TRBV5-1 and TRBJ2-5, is KAGVTQTPRYLIKTRGQQVTLSCSPISGHRSVSWYQQTPGQGLQFLFEYFSETQRNKGNFPGRFSGRQFSNSRSEMNVSTLELGDSALYLCASSSNHLGVGGETQYFGPGTRLLVL.

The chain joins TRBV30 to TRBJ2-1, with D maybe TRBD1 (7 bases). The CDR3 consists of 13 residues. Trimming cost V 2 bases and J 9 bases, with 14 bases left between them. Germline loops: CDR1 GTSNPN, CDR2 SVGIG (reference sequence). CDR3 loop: CAWSPLAGGEQFF. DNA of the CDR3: TGTGCCTGGAGTCCACTAGCAGGGGGTGAGCAGTTCTTC.

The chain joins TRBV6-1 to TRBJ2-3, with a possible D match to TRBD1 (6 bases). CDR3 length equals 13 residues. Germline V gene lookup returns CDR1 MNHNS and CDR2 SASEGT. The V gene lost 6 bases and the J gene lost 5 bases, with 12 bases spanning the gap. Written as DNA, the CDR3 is TGTGCCAGCAGATACAGGGTGTTAGATACGCAGTATTTT. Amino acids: CASRYRVLDTQYF.

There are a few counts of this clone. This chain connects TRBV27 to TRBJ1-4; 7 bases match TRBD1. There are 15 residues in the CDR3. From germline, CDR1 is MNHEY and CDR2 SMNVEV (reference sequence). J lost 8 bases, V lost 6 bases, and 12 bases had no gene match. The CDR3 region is CASSFQGEIGEKLFF. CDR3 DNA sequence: TGTGCCAGCAGCTTCCAGGGGGAAATCGGGGAAAAACTGTTTTTT.